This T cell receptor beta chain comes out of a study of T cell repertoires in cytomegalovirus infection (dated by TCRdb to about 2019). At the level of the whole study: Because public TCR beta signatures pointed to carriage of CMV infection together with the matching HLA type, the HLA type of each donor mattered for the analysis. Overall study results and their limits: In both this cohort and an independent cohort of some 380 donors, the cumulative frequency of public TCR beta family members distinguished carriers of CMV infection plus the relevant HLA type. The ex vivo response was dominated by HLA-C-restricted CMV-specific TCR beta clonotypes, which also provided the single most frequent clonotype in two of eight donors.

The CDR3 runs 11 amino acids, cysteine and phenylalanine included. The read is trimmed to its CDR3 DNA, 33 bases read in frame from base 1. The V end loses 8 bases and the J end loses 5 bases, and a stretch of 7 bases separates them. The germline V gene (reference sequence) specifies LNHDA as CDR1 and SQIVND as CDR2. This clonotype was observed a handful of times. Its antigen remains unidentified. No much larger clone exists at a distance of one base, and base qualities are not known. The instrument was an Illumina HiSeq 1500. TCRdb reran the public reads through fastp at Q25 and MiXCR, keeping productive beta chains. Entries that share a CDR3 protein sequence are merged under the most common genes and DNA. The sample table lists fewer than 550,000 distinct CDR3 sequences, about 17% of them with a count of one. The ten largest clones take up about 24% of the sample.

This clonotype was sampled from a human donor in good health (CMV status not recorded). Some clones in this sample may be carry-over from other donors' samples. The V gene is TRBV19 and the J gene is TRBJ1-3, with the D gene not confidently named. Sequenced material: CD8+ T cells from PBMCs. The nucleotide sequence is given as TGTGCCAGTGGTGATAGAAACACCATATATTTT. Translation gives CASGDRNTIYF.